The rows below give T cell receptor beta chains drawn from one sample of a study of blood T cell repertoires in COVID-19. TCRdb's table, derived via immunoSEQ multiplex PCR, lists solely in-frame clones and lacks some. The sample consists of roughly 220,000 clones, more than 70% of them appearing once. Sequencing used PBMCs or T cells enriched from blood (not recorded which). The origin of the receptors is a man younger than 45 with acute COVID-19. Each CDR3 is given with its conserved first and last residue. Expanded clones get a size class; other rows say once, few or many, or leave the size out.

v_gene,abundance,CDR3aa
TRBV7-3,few,CASARGGYTGELFF
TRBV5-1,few,CASSLGTGNQPQHF
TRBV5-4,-,CASSFGHLNTEAFF
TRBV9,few,CASSRDGGRAYEQYF
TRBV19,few,CASTNQGDSSYEQYF
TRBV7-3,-,CASNSEAGDSYNEQFF
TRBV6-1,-,CASSEARGSGETQYF
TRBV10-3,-,CAISEGSSNTEAFF
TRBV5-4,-,CASSSPGNTGELFF
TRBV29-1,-,CSVLRSTEAFF
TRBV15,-,CATSLSGGPQDTQYF
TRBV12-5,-,CASGFGTLGASYNSPLHF
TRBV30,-,CAWSLWGAREYTEAFF
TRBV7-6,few,CASSRGTGLSGNTIYF
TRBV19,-,CASSMGDRGNSPLHF
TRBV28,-,CASGAGGGRGNQPQHF
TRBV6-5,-,CASSRGGFGNQPQHF
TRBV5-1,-,CASSLQGSYDGYTF
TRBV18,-,CASSLTGDGYTF
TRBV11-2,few,CASSRDLLGNTIYF
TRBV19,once,CASRTPRGKNTEAFF
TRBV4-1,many,CASSQALGSGVYNEQFF
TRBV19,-,CASSLRDINTGELFF
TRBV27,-,CASRRQEGTDTQYF
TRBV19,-,CASSPRGTGGAGELFF
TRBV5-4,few,CASSPSGVPYNEQFF
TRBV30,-,CAWSVEVNYGYTF
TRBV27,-,CASRSTGGLNTEAFF
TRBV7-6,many,CASSPGTGQGEKLFF
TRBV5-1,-,CASSLAQGTVAFF
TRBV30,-,CAWSHRRMNTEAFF
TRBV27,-,CASSLSGDRAGKEQYF
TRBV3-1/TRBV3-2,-,CASRFWERETQYF
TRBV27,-,CAMRGDGSYNEQFF
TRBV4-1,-,CASSQGWASEPQHF
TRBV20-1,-,CSASGGRGLSMGNQPQHF
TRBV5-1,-,CASSLAQGLDTQYF
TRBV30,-,CAWSVRRIYNSPLHF
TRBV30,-,CAWKQGNNQPQHF
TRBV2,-,CAGQVVNEQFF
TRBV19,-,CASRTGTGPYEQYF
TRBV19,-,CASSIVYSNQPQHF
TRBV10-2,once,CASRLAGGLETQYF
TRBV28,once,CAVKEDRAGNTIYF
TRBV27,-,CASSPGTGGNSPLHF
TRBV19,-,CASSPLHGSTEAFF
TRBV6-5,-,CASTGQGSPLHF
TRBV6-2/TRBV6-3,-,CASSLPGGGGELFF
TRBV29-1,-,CSVDRMGRETQYF
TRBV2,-,CASSPGLAGINTGELFF
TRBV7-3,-,CASSVTAHMNTEAFF
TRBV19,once,CASSIGSGAVDEQFF
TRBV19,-,CASSRGGGHETQYF
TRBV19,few,CATSDSFNQPQHF
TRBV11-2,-,CASSLITGSSPLHF